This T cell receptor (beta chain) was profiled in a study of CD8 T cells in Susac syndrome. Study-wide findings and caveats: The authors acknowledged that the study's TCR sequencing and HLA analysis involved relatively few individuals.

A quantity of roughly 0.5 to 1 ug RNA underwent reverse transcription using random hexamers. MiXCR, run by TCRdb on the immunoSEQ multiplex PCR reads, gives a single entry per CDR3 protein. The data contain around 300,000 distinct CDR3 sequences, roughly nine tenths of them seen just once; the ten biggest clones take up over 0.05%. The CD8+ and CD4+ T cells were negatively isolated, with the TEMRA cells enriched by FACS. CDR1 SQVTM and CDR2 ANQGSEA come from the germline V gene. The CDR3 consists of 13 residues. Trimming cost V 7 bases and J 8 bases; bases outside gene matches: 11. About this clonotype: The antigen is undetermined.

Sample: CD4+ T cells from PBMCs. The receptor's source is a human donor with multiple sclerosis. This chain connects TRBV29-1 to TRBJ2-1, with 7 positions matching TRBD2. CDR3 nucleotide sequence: TGCAGCGCTATTACCGGGGGGTTTGATGAGCAGTTCTTC. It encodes CSAITGGFDEQFF.